This record looks at one T cell receptor beta chain sequence and its context. Its antigen is undetermined. After re-calling the 5' RACE reads, TCRdb lists one entry per CDR3 protein, DNA absent. The repertoire shows about 380,000 distinct CDR3 sequences; the top ten hold roughly 5.2%. The data are from a study of T cells expressing NK-cell markers. Study details: Within the sequenced cohort of eight donors, seven exhibited HCMV seropositivity and one was seronegative.

Findings and caveats of the study: Among several donors, these clonotypes also ranked first in the CD3+CD56-NKG2C+ fraction.

This sequence originates from a man aged 18 to 69 in good health. Sample: blood T cells: a sorted CD56 or NKG2C T cell subset, CD4+ or CD8+ T cells, or bulk PBMC T cells (not recorded which).

The CDR3: CASSGDGNSPLHF. The V and J genes are TRBV11-1 and TRBJ1-6; as DNA is missing, the TRBD1 call by TCRdb cannot be tested. CDR1 is SGHAT and CDR2 is FQDESV in the germline V gene (reference sequence). The CDR3 has 13 amino acids.